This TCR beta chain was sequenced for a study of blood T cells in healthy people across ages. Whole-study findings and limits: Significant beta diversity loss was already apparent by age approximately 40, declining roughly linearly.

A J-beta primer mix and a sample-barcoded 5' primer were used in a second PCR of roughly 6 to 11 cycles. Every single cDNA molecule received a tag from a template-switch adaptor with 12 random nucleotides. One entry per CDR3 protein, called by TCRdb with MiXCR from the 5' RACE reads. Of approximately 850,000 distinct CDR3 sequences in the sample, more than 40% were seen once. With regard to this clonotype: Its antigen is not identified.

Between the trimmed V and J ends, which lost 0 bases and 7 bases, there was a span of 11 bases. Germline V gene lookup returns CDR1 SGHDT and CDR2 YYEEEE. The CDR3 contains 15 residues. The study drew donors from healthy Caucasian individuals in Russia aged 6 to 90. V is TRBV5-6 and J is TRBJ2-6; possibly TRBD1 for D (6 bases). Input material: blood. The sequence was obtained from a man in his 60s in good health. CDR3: CASSLGGTRANVLTF. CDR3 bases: TGTGCCAGCAGCTTGGGTGGGACAAGAGCCAACGTCCTGACTTTC.